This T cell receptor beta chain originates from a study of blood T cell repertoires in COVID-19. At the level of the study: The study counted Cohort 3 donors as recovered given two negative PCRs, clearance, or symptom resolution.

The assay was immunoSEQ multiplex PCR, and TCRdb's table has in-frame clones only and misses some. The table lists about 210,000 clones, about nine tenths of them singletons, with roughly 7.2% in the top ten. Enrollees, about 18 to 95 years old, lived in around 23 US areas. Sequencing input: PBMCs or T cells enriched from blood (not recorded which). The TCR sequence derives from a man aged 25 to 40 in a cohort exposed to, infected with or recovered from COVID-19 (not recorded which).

As DNA, the CDR3 is TGTGCCAGCAGCTTAGGGGGGGGGACGGCCGAGCAGTACTTC. It translates to CASSLGGGTAEQYF. This sequence joins TRBV13 and TRBJ2-7; TRBD2 aligns across 7 bases. The CDR3 is made up of 14 amino acids. CDR1 and CDR2 from the germline V gene are PRHDT and FYEKMQ (reference sequence). V was pared by 0 bases and J by 6 bases, with 5 bases of the junction left unmatched.